The 17 T cell receptor beta chains reported below all come from one sample, sequenced in a study of cytomegalovirus exposure and HLA in healthy donors. TCRdb keeps only in-frame clones here, not all; method: immunoSEQ multiplex PCR. The table has tens of thousands of clones, about 87% seen once. Sequencing input: PBMCs. The source is a woman aged 18 to 35 in good health and CMV-seropositive.

This sequence joins TRBV29-1 and TRBJ2-7, with a weak D call TRBD2 (6 bases). V gave up 1 base and J gave up 9 bases, with 10 bases separating them. The germline CDR1 and CDR2 sequences are SQVTM and ANQGSEA. The CDR3 extends over 11 amino acids. The CDR3 spells CSVEAVGGQYF. CDR3 sequence (DNA): TGCAGCGTTGAAGCTGTGGGGGGGCAGTACTTC.

In its sample, this clone was seen once. This sequence joins TRBV27 and TRBJ2-5; 10 bases are shared with TRBD1. The CDR3 is 16 amino acids. J lost 1 base, V lost 3 bases, and 5 bases had no gene match. Germline-derived CDR1 and CDR2 are MNHEY and SMNVEV (reference sequence). DNA of the CDR3: TGTGCCAGCAGTTTCCTAGGGACAGGGGTCCAAGAGACCCAGTACTTC. Residues: CASSFLGTGVQETQYF.

The chain's CDR3 is CASSLIPAGGNQPQHF. CDR3 in DNA: TGTGCCAGTAGTCTGATTCCGGCAGGGGGCAATCAGCCCCAGCATTTT. The J gene is TRBJ1-5, the V gene TRBV19; perhaps TRBD1 as D (6 bases). The CDR3 length is 16 residues. Germline V lookup: CDR1 LNHDA, CDR2 SQIVND (reference sequence). Trimming removed 5 bases at V and 2 bases at J, with 16 bases between. The full variable domain, completed using reference TRBV19 and TRBJ1-5, is DGGITQSPKYLFRKEGQNVTLSCEQNLNHDAMYWYRQDPGQGLRLIYYSQIVNDFQKGDIAEGYSVSREKKESFPLTVTSAQKNPTAFYLCASSLIPAGGNQPQHFGDGTRLSIL.

The CDR3 here is CASSQGLAGGETQYF. The CDR3, as DNA: TGCGCCAGCAGCCAAGGTTTAGCGGGGGGCGAGACCCAGTACTTC. V usage is TRBV4-3 and J usage is TRBJ2-5; TRBD2 matches 10 bases. There are 15 residues in the CDR3. Germline V gene sequence: CDR1 LGHNA, CDR2 YSLEER. The V segment lost 1 base and the J segment 5 bases; nucleotides outside the gene matches: 4.

This chain connects TRBV7-2 to TRBJ2-5; a possible D gene is TRBD1 (7 bases). Trimming left V 5 bases short and J 7 bases short, with 20 bases between. Per the germline V gene, CDR1 is SGHTA and CDR2 is FQGNSA. The CDR3 spans 15 residues. CDR3 region: CASSRDGGGEGTQYF. In DNA, the CDR3 is TGTGCCAGCAGCCGAGACGGAGGGGGCGAGGGGACCCAGTACTTC.

As for this clone: This CDR3 is also generated by other DNA sequences in the sample. V gene TRBV28 combines with J gene TRBJ1-5, with TRBD1 matching over 8 bases. This CDR3 has 14 amino acids. Per germline, CDR1 MDHEN and CDR2 SYDVKM. Unmatched junction bases numbered 4, after V lost 5 bases and J lost 4 bases. The CDR3 coding sequence is TGTGCCAGCAGTACCAGACAGGGGAATCAGCCCCAGCATTTT. Its translation is CASSTRQGNQPQHF.

This clone has just one count. The chain has TRBV9 and TRBJ2-1; weak D call: TRBD1 (7 bases). From germline, CDR1 is SGDLS and CDR2 YYNGEE. The CDR3 has 16 residues. Trimming stripped 0 bases from V and 1 base from J, with 11 bases between. CDR3 region: CASSVAGGFSYNEQFF. The DNA for the CDR3 is TGTGCCAGCAGCGTAGCAGGGGGGTTTTCCTACAATGAGCAGTTCTTC.

This rearrangement joins TRBV7-9 to TRBJ2-5, with TRBD2 identical over 10 bases. Germline CDR1 SEHNR, CDR2 FQNEAQ (reference sequence). The ends lost 2 bases at V and 7 bases at J; junction bases unmatched: 13. This CDR3 has 17 residues. The CDR3 loop is CASSLPSGSVSFVTQYF. In nucleotides, the CDR3 is TGTGCCAGCAGCTTACCTAGCGGGAGTGTCTCTTTCGTGACCCAGTACTTC.

The genes are TRBV19 and TRBJ2-1, with D tentatively TRBD2 (5 bases). The CDR3 contains 13 residues. The germline CDR1 and CDR2 sequences are LNHDA and SQIVND (reference sequence). Trimming took off 7 bases at V and 6 bases at J, with 13 bases between the two ends. The CDR3 DNA sequence: TGTGCCAGTACTCCTAGCATGACCAATGAGCAGTTCTTC. Translating it yields CASTPSMTNEQFF. The whole variable domain, remainder taken from reference TRBV19 and TRBJ2-1, is DGGITQSPKYLFRKEGQNVTLSCEQNLNHDAMYWYRQDPGQGLRLIYYSQIVNDFQKGDIAEGYSVSREKKESFPLTVTSAQKNPTAFYLCASTPSMTNEQFFGPGTRLTVL.

This chain connects TRBV6-5 to TRBJ2-1, with 7 bases identical to TRBD2. J gave up 6 bases and V 6 bases, and 8 bases lay outside the gene matches. Germline CDR1 and CDR2: MNHEY and SVGAGI. The CDR3 contains 14 residues. The DNA for the CDR3 is TGTGCCAGCAGCACCGGGACGGGGGGCAATGAGCAGTTCTTC. It is translated as CASSTGTGGNEQFF.

This rearrangement joins TRBV6-1 to TRBJ2-7; no reliable D call. The germline CDR1 and CDR2 sequences are MNHNS and SASEGT. The CDR3 has 13 residues. Trimming removed 7 bases at V and 0 bases at J, with 10 bases between. CDR3 residues: CASKALSSYEQYF. The DNA for the CDR3 is TGTGCCAGCAAAGCTTTGAGCTCCTACGAGCAGTACTTC.

The chain is built from TRBV15 and TRBJ2-7; no definite D call. V was pared by 5 bases and J by 1 base, with 12 bases between. CDR1 LNHNV and CDR2 YYDKDF come from the germline V gene (reference sequence). The CDR3 loop spans 14 amino acids. The CDR3 is CATSAGAMSYEQYF. The DNA of the CDR3 is TGTGCCACCAGCGCCGGAGCGATGTCCTACGAGCAGTACTTC.

In the case of this clone: This same CDR3 is encoded by further DNA sequences in the sample. The gene calls are TRBV5-1 and TRBJ2-2; 9 bases line up with TRBD1. CDR1 and CDR2 (germline): SGHRS, YFSETQ. This CDR3 comprises 14 residues. The J segment lost 4 bases and the V segment lost 4 bases, leaving 2 bases of the junction unmatched. The CDR3: CASSLGQGTGELFF. CDR3 DNA: TGCGCCAGCAGCCTGGGACAGGGCACCGGGGAGCTGTTTTTT.

The gene calls are TRBV5-1 and TRBJ2-3; no clear D gene. The V end lost 4 bases, the J end lost 4 bases, and 7 bases lay between the germline ends. Per the germline V gene, CDR1 is SGHRS and CDR2 is YFSETQ. This CDR3 contains 12 residues. CDR3 region: CASSNGPDTQYF. CDR3 coding DNA: TGCGCCAGCAGCAATGGGCCAGATACGCAGTATTTT.

In DNA form, the CDR3 reads TGCAGCGGACAGGACACCGGGGAGCTGTTTTTT. It encodes CSGQDTGELFF. The chain is built from TRBV29-1 and TRBJ2-2; weak D call: TRBD1 (6 bases). V was pared by 7 bases and J by 3 bases, with 6 bases between. Germline CDR1 is SQVTM and CDR2 is ANQGSEA. The CDR3 runs to 11 residues.

The genes are TRBV14 and TRBJ2-3; tentative D call: TRBD2 (7 bases). There are 18 residues in the CDR3. Between the trimmed V and J ends, which lost 4 bases and 0 bases, there was a span of 20 bases. Germline V gene lookup returns CDR1 SGHDN and CDR2 FVKESK. The CDR3 region has the DNA TGTGCCAGCAGCCCCCCCGGGGGGCCGAGTAAGAGCACAGATACGCAGTATTTT. Protein sequence: CASSPPGGPSKSTDTQYF. Filled out from reference TRBV14 and TRBJ2-3, the complete variable domain reads EAGVTQFPSHSVIEKGQTVTLRCDPISGHDNLYWYRRVMGKEIKFLLHFVKESKQDESGMPNNRFLAERTGGTYSTLKVQPAELEDSGVYFCASSPPGGPSKSTDTQYFGPGTRLTVL.

This clone is classed as medium-sized. CDR3 in DNA: TGTGCCAGCAGCCAAGATGCGACAGTACCTTCCTACGAGCAGTACTTC. It specifies CASSQDATVPSYEQYF. V gene TRBV4-2 combines with J gene TRBJ2-7, with TRBD1 as a possible D gene (5 bases). Germline-derived CDR1 and CDR2 are LGHNA and YNFKEQ. This CDR3 is 16 amino acids long. V gave up 0 bases and J gave up 1 base, with 13 bases separating them.